Included here is one T cell receptor (beta chain) sequence, with context. This entry comes from a study of T-cell reconstitution after alpha-beta-depleted transplantation in children. As it was prepared, the TCRbeta library received unique molecular identifiers. TCRdb passed the PCR reads through MiXCR, listing each CDR3 protein once. The repertoire holds 400,000 to 500,000 distinct CDR3 sequences, with roughly a tenth as singletons. CDR3 length equals 17 residues. Germline V CDR1 and CDR2: SQVTM, ANQGSEA. The trim removed 5 bases at V and 9 bases at J, leaving 18 bases unmatched. Sequencing used PBMCs from the stem cell graft donor, obtained from the stem cell graft. The chain uses TRBV29-1 and TRBJ2-1; 11 bases are a match to TRBD2. The sequence was collected from a human donor who donated a stem cell graft to a child with acute myeloid leukemia. The CDR3 region is CSVTKVASGRSLAEQFF. The DNA of the CDR3 is TGCAGCGTTACCAAGGTGGCTAGCGGGAGGTCTCTCGCTGAGCAGTTCTTC.